The sequence of this TCR beta chain was determined in a study of blood T cell repertoires in COVID-19. Overall study: In each case, the material was cDNA or gDNA derived from T cells, B-cell-depleted T cells, or PBMCs.

With V trimmed by 1 base and J by 1 base, 0 bases remained unmatched. The germline V gene has CDR1 GTSNPN and CDR2 SVGIG (reference sequence). The CDR3 is 14 amino acids. TCRdb's table, derived via immunoSEQ multiplex PCR, lists solely in-frame clones and lacks some. The data hold fewer than 300,000 clones, with around 89% observed a single time. The V and J genes are TRBV30 and TRBJ2-3, with TRBD2 identical over 9 bases. The TCR comes from a man aged 35-49 years who had recovered from COVID-19. Sequencing input: PBMCs or T cells enriched from blood (not recorded which). CDR3 in amino acids: CAWSGTSGTDTQYF. CDR3 sequence (DNA): TGTGCCTGGAGTGGGACTAGCGGCACAGATACGCAGTATTTT.